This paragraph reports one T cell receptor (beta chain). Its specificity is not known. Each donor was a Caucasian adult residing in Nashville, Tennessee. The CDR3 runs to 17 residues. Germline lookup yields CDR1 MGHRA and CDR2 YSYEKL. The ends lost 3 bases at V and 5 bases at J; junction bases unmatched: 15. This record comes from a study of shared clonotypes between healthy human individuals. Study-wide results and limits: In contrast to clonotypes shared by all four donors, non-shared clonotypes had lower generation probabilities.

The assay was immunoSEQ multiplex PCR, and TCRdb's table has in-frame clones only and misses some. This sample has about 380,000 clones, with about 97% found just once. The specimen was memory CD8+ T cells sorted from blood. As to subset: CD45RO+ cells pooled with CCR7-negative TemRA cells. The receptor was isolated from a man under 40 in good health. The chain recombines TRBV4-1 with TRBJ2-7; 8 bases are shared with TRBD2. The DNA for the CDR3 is TGCGCCAGCAGCCAGACCCCCTCAAGCGGGAGTCAGGACGAGCAGTACTTC. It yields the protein CASSQTPSSGSQDEQYF.